Listed below are T cell receptor beta chains from one sample, sequenced in a study of blood T cell repertoires in COVID-19. Assay used: immunoSEQ multiplex PCR; TCRdb lists only in-frame clones, some missing. The sample shows tens of thousands of clones, approximately 80% of them seen only once. Material for sequencing was peripheral blood. The receptors come from a man in his fifties or sixties with acute or convalescent COVID-19. CDR3s include the opening cysteine and the closing phenylalanine or tryptophan. The D gene is left open where the match is weak. Where a row states a size, it is once, few, many or the class of an expanded clone; other rows omit it.

D gene: .
V gene: TRBV20-1
clone size: .
J gene: TRBJ1-5
CDR3 DNA: TGCAGTGCGCAAGGGGTTCAGCCCCAGCATTTT
CDR3 protein: CSAQGVQPQHF

D gene: TRBD1
V gene: TRBV19
clone size: .
J gene: TRBJ2-3
CDR3 DNA: TGTGCCAGTAGTGGGGACAGGGCCCGCACAGATACGCAGTATTTT
CDR3 protein: CASSGDRARTDTQYF

D gene: TRBD2
V gene: TRBV2
clone size: .
J gene: TRBJ2-3
CDR3 DNA: TGTGCCAGCGGACGGGGGGGCACAGATACGCAGTATTTT
CDR3 protein: CASGRGGTDTQYF

D gene: TRBD1
V gene: TRBV28
clone size: once
J gene: TRBJ1-2
CDR3 DNA: TGTGCCAGCAGGACACCGGGACAGGGGATTTATGGCTACACCTTC
CDR3 protein: CASRTPGQGIYGYTF

D gene: .
V gene: TRBV6-5
clone size: .
J gene: TRBJ1-5
CDR3 DNA: TGTGCCAGCAGTCGACAGCATAGCAATCAGCCCCAGCATTTT
CDR3 protein: CASSRQHSNQPQHF

D gene: TRBD1
V gene: TRBV6-1
clone size: .
J gene: TRBJ1-6
CDR3 DNA: TGTGCCAGCAGAGAAGGACAGGATGTTTCACCCCTCCACTTT
CDR3 protein: CASREGQDVSPLHF

D gene: .
V gene: TRBV6-5
clone size: .
J gene: TRBJ1-1
CDR3 DNA: TGTGCCAGCGTACGGGGGGGACAACTACTTGAAGCTTTCTTT
CDR3 protein: CASVRGGQLLEAFF

D gene: .
V gene: TRBV14
clone size: .
J gene: TRBJ1-3
CDR3 DNA: TGTGCCAGCAGCCAAGAGACAGGTTCTGGAAACACCATATATTTT
CDR3 protein: CASSQETGSGNTIYF

D gene: .
V gene: TRBV9
clone size: .
J gene: TRBJ2-1
CDR3 DNA: TGTGCCAGCAGCGCCTTGGCTGGGCGGGGGACAACACTCAGCTCCTACAATGAGCAGTTCTTC
CDR3 protein: CASSALAGRGTTLSSYNEQFF

D gene: .
V gene: TRBV18
clone size: .
J gene: TRBJ1-2
CDR3 DNA: TGTGCCAGCTCACCACGGGACAAAGCCTATGGCTACACCTTC
CDR3 protein: CASSPRDKAYGYTF

D gene: .
V gene: TRBV28
clone size: .
J gene: TRBJ1-1
CDR3 DNA: TGTGCCAGCATCAACGGGGGGAACACTGAAGCTTTCTTT
CDR3 protein: CASINGGNTEAFF

D gene: .
V gene: TRBV18
clone size: .
J gene: TRBJ1-4
CDR3 DNA: TGTGCCAGCTCACCCAGGACAGTTAGAAATGAAAAACTGTTTTTT
CDR3 protein: CASSPRTVRNEKLFF

D gene: TRBD2
V gene: TRBV30
clone size: many
J gene: TRBJ2-1
CDR3 DNA: TGTGCCTGGAGTGTAGGGGAACTAGCGGGGTCCTACAATGAGCAGTTCTTC
CDR3 protein: CAWSVGELAGSYNEQFF

D gene: .
V gene: TRBV9
clone size: .
J gene: TRBJ1-6
CDR3 DNA: TGTGCCAGCAGCGTAGGACAGGAACTTATCAATTCACCCCTCCACTTT
CDR3 protein: CASSVGQELINSPLHF

D gene: TRBD1
V gene: TRBV4-1
clone size: .
J gene: TRBJ2-2
CDR3 DNA: TGCGCCAGCAGCCAAGAGGGGACAGACACCGGGGAGCTGTTTTTT
CDR3 protein: CASSQEGTDTGELFF

D gene: .
V gene: TRBV12-3/TRBV12-4
clone size: few
J gene: TRBJ1-3
CDR3 DNA: TGTGCCAGCAGTTCCACTGGAAACACCATATATTTT
CDR3 protein: CASSSTGNTIYF

D gene: TRBD2
V gene: TRBV7-3
clone size: .
J gene: TRBJ2-3
CDR3 DNA: TGTGCCAGCAGCTTAATCGCGGGGGGGCGATCAGATACGCAGTATTTT
CDR3 protein: CASSLIAGGRSDTQYF

D gene: .
V gene: TRBV24-1
clone size: .
J gene: TRBJ2-7
CDR3 DNA: TGTGCCACCAGTGCGCAGGGGCTGACCTACGAGCAGTACTTC
CDR3 protein: CATSAQGLTYEQYF

D gene: TRBD2
V gene: TRBV11-2
clone size: .
J gene: TRBJ2-3
CDR3 DNA: TGTGCCAGCAGCTTAGGAGGCGGGGGGACCGGGGGAACGCAGTATTTT
CDR3 protein: CASSLGGGGTGGTQYF

D gene: .
V gene: TRBV5-6
clone size: .
J gene: TRBJ2-2
CDR3 DNA: TGTGCCAGCAGCTTGGGATTCGCCGGAGCCGGGGAGCTGTTTTTT
CDR3 protein: CASSLGFAGAGELFF

D gene: TRBD2
V gene: TRBV10-2
clone size: .
J gene: TRBJ2-3
CDR3 DNA: TGCGCCAGCAGTGCTAGCGGGGTGGGAGCGACGCAGTATTTT
CDR3 protein: CASSASGVGATQYF

D gene: .
V gene: TRBV2
clone size: .
J gene: TRBJ1-3
CDR3 DNA: TGTGCCAGCAGTGAGGGTTCAGGCAGGGGAACTGGAAACACCATATATTTT
CDR3 protein: CASSEGSGRGTGNTIYF

D gene: TRBD2
V gene: TRBV2
clone size: once
J gene: TRBJ2-5
CDR3 DNA: TGTGCCAGCGGTGCGGGGGGGCTTGAGACCCAGTACTTC
CDR3 protein: CASGAGGLETQYF

D gene: .
V gene: TRBV7-8
clone size: .
J gene: TRBJ1-2
CDR3 DNA: TGTGCCAGCAGCTTAGAGCGGTTTGGGGCTAACTATGGCTACACCTTC
CDR3 protein: CASSLERFGANYGYTF

D gene: .
V gene: TRBV7-8
clone size: .
J gene: TRBJ1-2
CDR3 DNA: TGTGCCAGCAGCTTGAGGGCGTCAGCTAACTATGGCTACACCTTC
CDR3 protein: CASSLRASANYGYTF

D gene: .
V gene: TRBV27
clone size: .
J gene: TRBJ2-2
CDR3 DNA: TGTGCCAGCAGTTTATCCAGAGGGAACGGGGAGCTGTTTTTT
CDR3 protein: CASSLSRGNGELFF

D gene: TRBD1
V gene: TRBV27
clone size: .
J gene: TRBJ2-3
CDR3 DNA: TGTGCCAGCAGCAACAGGGGGCGGGTAGATACGCAGTATTTT
CDR3 protein: CASSNRGRVDTQYF

D gene: .
V gene: TRBV7-9
clone size: once
J gene: TRBJ1-6
CDR3 DNA: TGTGCCAGCAGCCCCATGGAGGATTCACCCCTCCACTTT
CDR3 protein: CASSPMEDSPLHF

D gene: .
V gene: TRBV9
clone size: once
J gene: TRBJ2-4
CDR3 DNA: TGTGCCAGCAGCATCGGCCACGGTACTATAGACATTCAGTACTTC
CDR3 protein: CASSIGHGTIDIQYF

D gene: .
V gene: TRBV3-1/TRBV3-2
clone size: .
J gene: TRBJ2-2
CDR3 DNA: TGTGCCAGCAGCCAAGTGGCCCCCGGGGAGCTGTTTTTT
CDR3 protein: CASSQVAPGELFF

D gene: TRBD1
V gene: TRBV27
clone size: .
J gene: TRBJ2-7
CDR3 DNA: TGTGCCAGCAGCAGGGACAGTTGGTACGAGCAGTACTTC
CDR3 protein: CASSRDSWYEQYF

D gene: .
V gene: TRBV30
clone size: once
J gene: TRBJ1-3
CDR3 DNA: TGTGCCTGGAGCCCGGACAGCTCTGGAAACACCATATATTTT
CDR3 protein: CAWSPDSSGNTIYF

D gene: .
V gene: TRBV28
clone size: once
J gene: TRBJ1-3
CDR3 DNA: TGTGCCAGTCGCGAATCTGGAAACACCATATATTTT
CDR3 protein: CASRESGNTIYF

D gene: TRBD2
V gene: TRBV25-1
clone size: .
J gene: TRBJ2-3
CDR3 DNA: TGTGCCAGCAGTGAACCCCAACGGAAGCGGGGGGGCACAGATACGCAGTATTTT
CDR3 protein: CASSEPQRKRGGTDTQYF

D gene: TRBD2
V gene: TRBV7-2
clone size: .
J gene: TRBJ2-2
CDR3 DNA: TGTGCCAGCAGAGTAACTAGCGGGGGGTCCCGAGGCGGGGAGCTGTTTTTT
CDR3 protein: CASRVTSGGSRGGELFF

D gene: TRBD2
V gene: TRBV6-4
clone size: .
J gene: TRBJ2-3
CDR3 DNA: TGTGCCAGCAGTGCAACGGGGGGGATGGATACGCAGTATTTT
CDR3 protein: CASSATGGMDTQYF

D gene: .
V gene: TRBV5-6
clone size: .
J gene: TRBJ2-5
CDR3 DNA: TGTGCCAGCAGCTTACTAGCCCCGCAAGAGACCCAGTACTTC
CDR3 protein: CASSLLAPQETQYF

D gene: TRBD2
V gene: TRBV2
clone size: .
J gene: TRBJ2-1
CDR3 DNA: TGTGCCAGCACCGAGCGGGGGAGCTCTCTCAATGAGCAGTTCTTC
CDR3 protein: CASTERGSSLNEQFF

D gene: TRBD1
V gene: TRBV24-1
clone size: .
J gene: TRBJ2-7
CDR3 DNA: TGTGCCACCAGTGCCGGGGGACAGGGGGGGCACGAGCAGTACTTC
CDR3 protein: CATSAGGQGGHEQYF

D gene: TRBD1
V gene: TRBV9
clone size: medium-sized
J gene: TRBJ1-3
CDR3 DNA: TGTGCCAGCAGCGTAGCCCCCCGGACAGGGGGTAACGGAAACACCATATATTTT
CDR3 protein: CASSVAPRTGGNGNTIYF

D gene: .
V gene: TRBV12-5
clone size: few
J gene: TRBJ1-1
CDR3 DNA: TGTGCTAGTGCTCCCTTTAGGGGCACTGAAGCTTTCTTT
CDR3 protein: CASAPFRGTEAFF

D gene: .
V gene: TRBV5-5
clone size: few
J gene: TRBJ1-1
CDR3 DNA: TGTGCCAGCACCGAGGTTGGGGGGTATCTAGGAGCTTTCTTT
CDR3 protein: CASTEVGGYLGAFF

D gene: TRBD1
V gene: TRBV5-1
clone size: .
J gene: TRBJ1-3
CDR3 DNA: TGCGCCAGCAGCCTAAATCCGGGACAGGGGAGGTCTGGAAACACCATATATTTT
CDR3 protein: CASSLNPGQGRSGNTIYF

D gene: TRBD2
V gene: TRBV29-1
clone size: .
J gene: TRBJ2-5
CDR3 DNA: TGCAGCGTTGGTAAAGCGGGGGGAAAGACCCAGTACTTC
CDR3 protein: CSVGKAGGKTQYF

D gene: TRBD1
V gene: TRBV19
clone size: .
J gene: TRBJ2-7
CDR3 DNA: TGTGCCAGCAGGACCGGGACAGGGAATGGGGAGCAGTACTTC
CDR3 protein: CASRTGTGNGEQYF

D gene: .
V gene: TRBV9
clone size: .
J gene: TRBJ2-3
CDR3 DNA: TGTGCCAGCAGCGTATTAGTGGGGAGGGATACGCAGTATTTT
CDR3 protein: CASSVLVGRDTQYF

D gene: .
V gene: TRBV6-5
clone size: .
J gene: TRBJ2-2
CDR3 DNA: TGTGCCAGCAGTCCCACTGGCGGGGAGCTGTTTTTT
CDR3 protein: CASSPTGGELFF

D gene: .
V gene: TRBV27
clone size: .
J gene: TRBJ2-3
CDR3 DNA: TGTGCCAGCAGGCTTAATAGGGGGGATACGCAGTATTTT
CDR3 protein: CASRLNRGDTQYF

D gene: .
V gene: TRBV10-3
clone size: .
J gene: TRBJ1-1
CDR3 DNA: TGTGCCATCAAGGGGCTTATGAACACTGAAGCTTTCTTT
CDR3 protein: CAIKGLMNTEAFF

D gene: .
V gene: TRBV4-1
clone size: few
J gene: TRBJ2-5
CDR3 DNA: TGCGCCAGCAGCCAAGATGGAGGGAGGGAGACCCAGTACTTC
CDR3 protein: CASSQDGGRETQYF

D gene: .
V gene: TRBV7-2
clone size: .
J gene: TRBJ2-1
CDR3 DNA: TGTGCCAGCAGCTTACAGGTGGGAGTCTACAATGAGCAGTTCTTC
CDR3 protein: CASSLQVGVYNEQFF

D gene: TRBD1
V gene: TRBV29-1
clone size: .
J gene: TRBJ1-3
CDR3 DNA: TGCAGCGTTTGGACAGGGGGCGACGGGCACACCATATATTTT
CDR3 protein: CSVWTGGDGHTIYF

D gene: .
V gene: TRBV11-1
clone size: .
J gene: TRBJ2-1
CDR3 DNA: TGTGCCAGCAGCTCATACTCGAATGAGCAGTTCTTC
CDR3 protein: CASSSYSNEQFF

D gene: .
V gene: TRBV5-1
clone size: .
J gene: TRBJ1-4
CDR3 DNA: TGCGCCAGCAGCCAGGCGGGGCTCCCTAATGAAAAACTGTTTTTT
CDR3 protein: CASSQAGLPNEKLFF